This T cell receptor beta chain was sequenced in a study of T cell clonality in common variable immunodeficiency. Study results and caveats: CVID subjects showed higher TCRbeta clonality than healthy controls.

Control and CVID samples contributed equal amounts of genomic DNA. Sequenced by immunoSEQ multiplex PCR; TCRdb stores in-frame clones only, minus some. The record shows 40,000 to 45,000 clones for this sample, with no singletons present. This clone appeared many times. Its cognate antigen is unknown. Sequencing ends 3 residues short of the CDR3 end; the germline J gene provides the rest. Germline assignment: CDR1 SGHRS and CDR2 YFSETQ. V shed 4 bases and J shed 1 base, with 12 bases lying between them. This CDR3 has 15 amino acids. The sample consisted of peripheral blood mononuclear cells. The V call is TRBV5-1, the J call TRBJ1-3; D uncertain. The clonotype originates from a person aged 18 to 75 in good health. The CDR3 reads CASSQGGESGNTIYF. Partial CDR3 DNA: TGCGCCAGCAGCCAAGGCGGGGAATCTGGAAACACC.